This is a list of T cell receptor beta chains from one sample in a study of T cell repertoires in cytomegalovirus infection. TCRdb ran MiXCR on the reads and lists one entry per CDR3 protein. The data hold under 850,000 distinct CDR3 sequences, with under 40% observed a single time. Material: PBMCs. These receptors came from a human donor in good health (CMV status not recorded). Some clones in this sample may be carry-over from other donors' samples. CDR3s include the opening cysteine and the closing phenylalanine or tryptophan.

J: TRBJ1-5; V: TRBV19; CDR3: CASTSADGAAQPQHF
J: TRBJ2-4; V: TRBV7-9; CDR3: CASSTTGLAGGLTGNIQYF
J: TRBJ1-4; V: TRBV4-1; CDR3: CASSQVGTKDEKLFF
J: TRBJ2-5; V: TRBV6-5; CDR3: CASSPSGQGAGETQYF
J: TRBJ2-2; V: TRBV6-6; CDR3: CARNGIGTGKTGELFF
J: TRBJ1-1; V: TRBV19; CDR3: CASSIADRDYSEAFF
J: TRBJ1-1; V: TRBV7-8; CDR3: CASSADRGLGAFF
J: TRBJ1-2; V: TRBV20-1; CDR3: CSARNRDLYGYTF
J: TRBJ1-1; V: TRBV2; CDR3: CASSEGDGNTEAFF
J: TRBJ1-6; V: TRBV7-9; CDR3: CASSPLALYNSPLHF
J: TRBJ1-3; V: TRBV7-9; CDR3: CASSLRESWDNTIYF
J: TRBJ2-1; V: TRBV18; CDR3: CASSPPSSGSYNEQFF
J: TRBJ1-5; V: TRBV28; CDR3: CASSSDRIHQPQHF
J: TRBJ2-1; V: TRBV6-5; CDR3: CASSYKRQNNEQFF
J: TRBJ1-1; V: TRBV15; CDR3: CATSRLQGTPGPEAFF
J: TRBJ2-1; V: TRBV19; CDR3: CASSIVGGFDNEQFF
J: TRBJ1-2; V: TRBV28; CDR3: CASGTAWYGYTF
J: TRBJ2-7; V: TRBV28; CDR3: CASSSPGQAPGQYF
J: TRBJ2-7; V: TRBV20-1; CDR3: CSARPEGLVYEQYF
J: TRBJ2-1; V: TRBV24-1; CDR3: CATGSPGLDYNEQFF
J: TRBJ1-2; V: TRBV29-1; CDR3: CSVALRNYGYTF
J: TRBJ1-2; V: TRBV7-2; CDR3: CASSLYATGSNYGYTF
J: TRBJ2-3; V: TRBV7-9; CDR3: CASSLTGGSADTQYF
J: TRBJ2-7; V: TRBV10-3; CDR3: CAISPAATYEQYF
J: TRBJ1-1; V: TRBV7-4; CDR3: CASSFGGWGNTEAFF
J: TRBJ2-3; V: TRBV29-1; CDR3: CSVEGGPTDTQYF
J: TRBJ2-2; V: TRBV7-8; CDR3: CASSPRLAGGAGELFF
J: TRBJ2-1; V: TRBV7-2; CDR3: CASSLDGRYNEQFF
J: TRBJ2-7; V: TRBV7-2; CDR3: CASSFVGRAPYEQYF
J: TRBJ2-2; V: TRBV11-2; CDR3: CASSLNSSPTGELFF
J: TRBJ2-1; V: TRBV29-1; CDR3: CSVESGRYNEQFF
J: TRBJ2-1; V: TRBV6-1; CDR3: CASSESGNSYNEQFF
J: TRBJ1-3; V: TRBV7-2; CDR3: CASSLAPRQENTIYF
J: TRBJ1-1; V: TRBV7-8; CDR3: CASSVRDREVGTEAFF
J: TRBJ2-3; V: TRBV7-2; CDR3: CASSLAVTDTQYF
J: TRBJ2-1; V: TRBV7-3; CDR3: CASSLIGTGGGNEQFF
J: TRBJ1-1; V: TRBV28; CDR3: CASSSKRSSTEAFF
J: TRBJ1-5; V: TRBV28; CDR3: CASVSNLNQPQHF
J: TRBJ1-5; V: TRBV6-8; CDR3: CASSLTGTGDQYSNQPQHF
J: TRBJ1-5; V: TRBV7-9; CDR3: CASSLAIDQPQHF
J: TRBJ2-1; V: TRBV5-4; CDR3: CASISGLAEGNEQFF
J: TRBJ2-1; V: TRBV11-2; CDR3: CASSQLISWEQFF